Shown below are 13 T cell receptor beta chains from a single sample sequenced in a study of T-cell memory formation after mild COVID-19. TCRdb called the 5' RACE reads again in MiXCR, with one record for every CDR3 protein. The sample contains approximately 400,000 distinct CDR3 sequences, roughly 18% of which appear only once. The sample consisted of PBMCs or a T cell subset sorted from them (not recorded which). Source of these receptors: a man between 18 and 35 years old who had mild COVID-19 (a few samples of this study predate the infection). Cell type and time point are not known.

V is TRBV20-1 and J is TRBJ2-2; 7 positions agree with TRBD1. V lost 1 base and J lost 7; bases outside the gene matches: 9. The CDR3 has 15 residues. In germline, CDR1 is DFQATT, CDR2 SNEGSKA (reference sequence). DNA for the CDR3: TGCAGTGCTAGAGGAGAGCAGGGGGAAAGCGGGGAGCTGTTTTTT. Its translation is CSARGEQGESGELFF.

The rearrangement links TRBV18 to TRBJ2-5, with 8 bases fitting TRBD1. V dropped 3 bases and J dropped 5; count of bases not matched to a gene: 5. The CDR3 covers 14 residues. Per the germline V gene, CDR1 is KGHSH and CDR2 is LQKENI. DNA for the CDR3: TGTGCCAGCTCACCGGGACAGGATTTGGAGACCCAGTACTTC. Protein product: CASSPGQDLETQYF. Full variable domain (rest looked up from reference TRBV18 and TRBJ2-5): NAGVMQNPRHLVRRRGQEARLRCSPMKGHSHVYWYRQLPEEGLKFMVYLQKENIIDESGMPKERFSAEFPKEGPSILRIQQVVRGDSAAYFCASSPGQDLETQYFGPGTRLLVL.

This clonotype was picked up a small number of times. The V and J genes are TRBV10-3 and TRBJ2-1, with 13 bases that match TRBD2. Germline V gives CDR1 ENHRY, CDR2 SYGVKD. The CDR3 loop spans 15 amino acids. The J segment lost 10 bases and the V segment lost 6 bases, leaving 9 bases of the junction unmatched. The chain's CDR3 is CAIRAGTSGDWEQFF. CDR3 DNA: TGTGCCATCAGAGCCGGGACTAGCGGGGACTGGGAGCAGTTCTTC.

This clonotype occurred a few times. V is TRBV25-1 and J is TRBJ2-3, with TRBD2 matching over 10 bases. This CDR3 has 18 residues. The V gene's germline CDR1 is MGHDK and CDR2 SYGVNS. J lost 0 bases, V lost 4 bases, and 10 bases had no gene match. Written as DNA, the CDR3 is TGTGCCAGCAGTGGCGAGCGGGGGGGATGGTCTAGCACAGATACGCAGTATTTT. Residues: CASSGERGGWSSTDTQYF. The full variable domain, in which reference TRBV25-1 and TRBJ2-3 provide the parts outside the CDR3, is EADIYQTPRYLVIGTGKKITLECSQTMGHDKMYWYQQDPGMELHLIHYSYGVNSTEKGDLSSESTVSRIRTEHFPLTLESARPSHTSQYLCASSGERGGWSSTDTQYFGPGTRLTVL.

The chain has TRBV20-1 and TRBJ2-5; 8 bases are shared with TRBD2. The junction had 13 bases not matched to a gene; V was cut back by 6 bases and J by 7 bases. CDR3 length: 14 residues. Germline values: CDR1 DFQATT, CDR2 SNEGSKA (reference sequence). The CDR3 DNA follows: TGCAGTGCAACCCTGGCGACTAGCGCTGGGACCCAGTACTTC. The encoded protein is CSATLATSAGTQYF.

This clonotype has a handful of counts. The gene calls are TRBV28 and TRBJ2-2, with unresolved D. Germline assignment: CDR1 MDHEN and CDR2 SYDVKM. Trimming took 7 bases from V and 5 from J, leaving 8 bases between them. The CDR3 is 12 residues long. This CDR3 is CASTVATGELFF. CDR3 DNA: TGTGCCAGCACTGTTGCTACCGGGGAGCTGTTTTTT.

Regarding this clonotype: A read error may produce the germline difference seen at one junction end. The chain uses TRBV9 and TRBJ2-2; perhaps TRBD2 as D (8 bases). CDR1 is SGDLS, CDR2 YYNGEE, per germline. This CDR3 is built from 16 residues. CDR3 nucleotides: TGTGACAGCAGCGGGAGAGACAGGGTTAACACCGGGGAGCTGTTTTTT. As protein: CDSSGRDRVNTGELFF.

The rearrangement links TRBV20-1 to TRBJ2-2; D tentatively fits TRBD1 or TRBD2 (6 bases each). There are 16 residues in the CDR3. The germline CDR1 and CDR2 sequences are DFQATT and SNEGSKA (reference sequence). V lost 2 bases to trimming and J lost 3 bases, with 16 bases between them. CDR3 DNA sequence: TGCAGTGCTAGACGTAGTAGGGGGGTATACACCGGGGAGCTGTTTTTT. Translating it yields CSARRSRGVYTGELFF.

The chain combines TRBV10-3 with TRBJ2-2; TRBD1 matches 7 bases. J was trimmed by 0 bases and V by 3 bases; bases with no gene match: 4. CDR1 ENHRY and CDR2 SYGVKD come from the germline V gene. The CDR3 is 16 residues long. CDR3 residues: CAISDGGTANTGELFF. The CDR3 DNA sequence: TGTGCCATCAGTGACGGTGGGACAGCGAACACCGGGGAGCTGTTTTTT.

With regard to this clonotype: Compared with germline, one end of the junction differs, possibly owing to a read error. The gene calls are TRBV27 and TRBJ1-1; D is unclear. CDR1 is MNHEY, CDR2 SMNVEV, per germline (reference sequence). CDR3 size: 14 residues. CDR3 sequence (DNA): TGTGCCAGCACTTTATCGGCAGGAAAAACTGAAGCTTTCTTT. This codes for CASTLSAGKTEAFF.

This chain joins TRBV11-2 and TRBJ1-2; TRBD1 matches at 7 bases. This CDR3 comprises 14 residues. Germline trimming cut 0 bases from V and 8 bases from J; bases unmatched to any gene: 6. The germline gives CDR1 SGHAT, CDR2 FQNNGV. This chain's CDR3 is CASSLDWAGGGYTF. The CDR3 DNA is TGTGCCAGCAGCTTAGATTGGGCAGGGGGGGGCTACACCTTC.

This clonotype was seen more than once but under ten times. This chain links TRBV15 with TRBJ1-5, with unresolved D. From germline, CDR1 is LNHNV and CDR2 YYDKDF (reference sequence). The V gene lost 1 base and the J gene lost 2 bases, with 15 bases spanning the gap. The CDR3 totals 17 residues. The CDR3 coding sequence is TGTGCCACCAGCAGAGTCCGGGATAGGTCAGGCAATCAGCCCCAGCATTTT. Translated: CATSRVRDRSGNQPQHF.

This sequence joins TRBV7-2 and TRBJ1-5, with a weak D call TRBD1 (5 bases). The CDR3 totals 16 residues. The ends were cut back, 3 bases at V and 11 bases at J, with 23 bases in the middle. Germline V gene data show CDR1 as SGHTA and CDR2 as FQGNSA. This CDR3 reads CASSFLTSGRSWAQHF. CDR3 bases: TGTGCCAGCAGCTTCCTAACGTCAGGGCGATCGTGGGCCCAGCATTTT.